Shown below are 19 T cell receptor beta chains from a single sample sequenced in a study of T-cell memory formation after mild COVID-19. TCRdb re-analysed the 5' RACE reads in MiXCR, keeping a single row per CDR3 protein. Altogether 550,000 to 650,000 distinct CDR3 sequences are present, 15% to 20% being singletons, with the ten largest covering about 8.6%. Sequences were obtained from PBMCs or a T cell subset sorted from them (not recorded which). The receptors derive from an adult woman who had mild COVID-19 (a few samples of this study predate the infection). Cell type and time point are not known.

Ten or more counts support this clonotype. This chain connects TRBV20-1 to TRBJ1-2, with TRBD1 as a possible D gene (5 bases). CDR1 DFQATT and CDR2 SNEGSKA come from the germline V gene (reference sequence). The CDR3 runs 14 residues. Deletions cut 5 bases from V and 3 bases from J, with 16 bases between. The CDR3 sequence: CSAPTGRGDYGYTF. The CDR3, as DNA: TGCAGTGCTCCTACCGGGAGGGGAGACTATGGCTACACCTTC.

This clonotype was detected a few times. The chain carries TRBV12-3 or TRBV12-4 and TRBJ2-1; possible D gene TRBD1, 6 bases. The V and J ends lost 5 bases and 7 bases respectively, with 18 bases between them. CDR3 length equals 15 residues. This CDR3 is CASSVQGSIPNEQFF. DNA of the CDR3: TGTGCCAGCAGTGTACAGGGTAGTATTCCTAATGAGCAGTTCTTC.

Only a few counts were recorded for this clonotype. This sequence joins TRBV7-8 and TRBJ1-4, with 10 bases that match TRBD1. Germline CDR1 SGHVS, CDR2 FQNEAQ. V shed 1 base, J shed 10 bases, and the junction held 6 bases outside the gene matches. This CDR3 region has 15 residues. For the CDR3, the DNA is TGTGCCAGCAGCTTAGTATCGGACAGGGGGGTAAAACTGTTTTTT. Amino acid sequence: CASSLVSDRGVKLFF. Drawing the rest from reference TRBV7-8 and TRBJ1-4, the complete variable domain is GAGVSQSPRYKVAKRGQDVALRCDPISGHVSLFWYQQALGQGPEFLTYFQNEAQLDKSGLPSDRFFAERPEGSVSTLKIQRTQQEDSAVYLCASSLVSDRGVKLFFGSGTQLSVL.

This clonotype was picked up a small number of times. The V and J genes are TRBV11-2 and TRBJ1-5; perhaps TRBD1 as D (6 bases). The CDR3 loop spans 13 amino acids. The V and J ends lost 5 bases and 9 bases respectively, with 14 bases between them. The V gene's germline CDR1 is SGHAT and CDR2 FQNNGV. The CDR3 is CASSPQGATPQHF. In DNA form, the CDR3 reads TGTGCCAGCAGCCCACAGGGAGCTACGCCCCAGCATTTT.

This clonotype was detected many times. The chain links TRBV12-3 or TRBV12-4 to TRBJ2-5; no clear D gene. V shed 6 bases and J shed 1 base, with 9 bases lying between them. This CDR3 comprises 13 residues. This chain's CDR3 is CASSSGFQETQYF. The CDR3 coding sequence is TGTGCCAGCAGCTCGGGCTTCCAAGAGACCCAGTACTTC.

This clonotype was detected a few times. V and J are TRBV7-9 and TRBJ2-5, with a weak D call TRBD2 (5 bases). Germline loops: CDR1 SEHNR, CDR2 FQNEAQ (reference sequence). Trimming removed 5 bases from V and 2 bases from J, with 15 bases in between. This CDR3 has 15 residues. CDR3 loop: CASSGEPGRQETQYF. CDR3 coding DNA: TGTGCCAGCAGCGGGGAGCCGGGTCGTCAAGAGACCCAGTACTTC.

This clonotype turned up a few times. The chain recombines TRBV7-2 with TRBJ2-1; the match to TRBD2 covers 8 bases. The ends lost 3 bases at V and 4 bases at J; junction bases unmatched: 5. The germline V gene has CDR1 SGHTA and CDR2 FQGNSA. The CDR3 is 15 residues long. CDR3 nucleotides: TGTGCCAGCAGCTTTCATAGCGGGGAGTACAATGAGCAGTTCTTC. Protein sequence: CASSFHSGEYNEQFF.

The rearrangement joins TRBV4-1 to TRBJ1-2; TRBD1 is a possible D gene (5 bases). Trimming removed 1 base at V and 5 bases at J, with 17 bases between. Looked up from germline, CDR1 is MGHRA and CDR2 is YSYEKL. The CDR3 length is 16 residues. CDR3 coding DNA: TGCGCCAGCAGCCAAGTGGAAGGGGAAATGGGGTATGGCTACACCTTC. This encodes CASSQVEGEMGYGYTF.

This chain uses TRBV29-1 with TRBJ2-7; 8 nucleotides agree with TRBD2. The junction had 7 bases not matched to a gene; V was cut back by 5 bases and J by 1 base. The germline V gene encodes CDR1 SQVTM and CDR2 ANQGSEA. The CDR3 is 14 amino acids. The CDR3 spells CSVLTSGSSYEQYF. In DNA, the CDR3 is TGCAGCGTTCTCACTAGCGGATCTTCCTACGAGCAGTACTTC.

This clonotype came up a few times. The chain joins TRBV5-1 to TRBJ2-5; D is perhaps TRBD1 (6 bases). Trimming pared 0 bases from V and 0 bases from J, leaving 9 bases between. This CDR3 contains 15 residues. CDR1 and CDR2 (germline): SGHRS, YFSETQ. CDR3 in DNA: TGCGCCAGCAGCTTGGGGACAGCGTACCAAGAGACCCAGTACTTC. Translated: CASSLGTAYQETQYF.

This clonotype was counted a few times. The chain couples TRBV24-1 to TRBJ1-1, with TRBD1 as a possible D gene (6 bases). This CDR3 comprises 18 residues. CDR1 and CDR2 (germline): KGHDR, SFDVKD. V was pared by 5 bases and J by 5 bases, with 26 bases between. CDR3 nucleotides: TGTGCCACCAGTGGCCCCTCCCATGAGACAGGATTATCGACTGAAGCTTTCTTT. Protein product: CATSGPSHETGLSTEAFF.

In its sample, this clonotype was seen a few times. The V call is TRBV7-2, the J call TRBJ2-2, with D possibly TRBD2 on 6 matching bases. Per the germline V gene, CDR1 is SGHTA and CDR2 is FQGNSA. The V end lost 0 bases, the J end lost 2 bases, and 10 bases lay between the germline ends. The CDR3 is 16 residues long. In nucleotides, the CDR3 is TGTGCCAGCAGCTTAGCGGGTAGCGGAAACACCGGGGAGCTGTTTTTT. Amino acids: CASSLAGSGNTGELFF.

The CDR3 protein is CASSVNRQHMNTEAFF. CDR3 bases: TGTGCCAGCAGTGTAAACAGGCAACACATGAACACTGAAGCTTTCTTT. The J gene is TRBJ1-1, the V gene TRBV2, with D possibly TRBD1 on 5 matching bases. This CDR3 spans 16 amino acids. Looked up from germline, CDR1 is SNHLY and CDR2 is FYNNEI. V was cut by 4 bases and J by 0 bases, with 15 bases left in between.

This clonotype was observed a few times. The gene calls are TRBV4-1 and TRBJ2-5, with D possibly being TRBD1 (6 bases). V was pared by 4 bases and J by 3 bases, with 18 bases between. The CDR3 spans 16 residues. Germline-derived CDR1 and CDR2 are MGHRA and YSYEKL. CDR3 in DNA: TGCGCCAGCAGCCTTGTGTGGGGCAGGGGAAAAGAGACCCAGTACTTC. Its translation: CASSLVWGRGKETQYF.

The rearrangement links TRBV29-1 to TRBJ2-7; 7 bases agree with TRBD2. V lost 4 bases to trimming and J lost 2 bases; unmatched junction nucleotides: 8. The CDR3 sequence is 14 residues long. Germline-derived CDR1 and CDR2 are SQVTM and ANQGSEA. CDR3 protein: CSVVKEGGPYEQYF. Written as DNA, the CDR3 is TGCAGCGTTGTTAAAGAGGGAGGGCCCTACGAGCAGTACTTC.

The chain recombines TRBV6-5 with TRBJ1-1, with D possibly matching TRBD1 (6 bases). The CDR3 is made up of 14 amino acids. Germline loops: CDR1 MNHEY, CDR2 SVGAGI. The V end was cut by 2 bases, the J end by 5 bases, with 12 bases between. The DNA of the CDR3 is TGTGCCAGCAGTTACGAGCAGGGGTATACTGAAGCTTTCTTT. It specifies CASSYEQGYTEAFF.

The genes are TRBV7-9 and TRBJ1-1; no clear D gene. With 10 bases removed from V and 1 base from J, the gap between germline ends came to 10 bases. This CDR3 region has 12 residues. In germline, CDR1 is SEHNR, CDR2 FQNEAQ (reference sequence). As DNA, the CDR3 is TGTGCCACAACGATGGGGAACACTGAAGCTTTCTTT. It is translated as CATTMGNTEAFF.

The chain has TRBV7-3 and TRBJ1-1; TRBD1 might be the D (5 bases). Germline CDR1 and CDR2: SGHTA and FQGTGA. The length of the CDR3 is 13 residues. Trimming took off 5 bases at V and 5 bases at J, with 12 bases between the two ends. This chain's CDR3 is CASSHDSLTEAFF. The CDR3 DNA reads TGTGCCAGCAGCCACGACAGTCTAACTGAAGCTTTCTTT.

This clonotype was detected only a few times. The CDR3 sequence: CSVEWDSYEQYF. CDR3 bases: TGCAGCGTGGAATGGGACAGTTACGAGCAGTACTTC. The chain joins TRBV29-1 to TRBJ2-7, with 7 bases lining up with TRBD1. The CDR3 loop spans 12 amino acids. Germline V gives CDR1 SQVTM, CDR2 ANQGSEA. After removal of 6 bases from V and 4 bases from J, the junction contained 6 bases not matched to a gene.